This is a list of T cell receptor beta chains from one sample in a study of cytomegalovirus exposure and HLA in healthy donors. Produced via immunoSEQ multiplex PCR; TCRdb's table is partial and in-frame only. The top ten hold around 0.24% of the sample, which has around 180,000 clones, approximately 84% seen once. The material sequenced was PBMCs. Source of these receptors: a boy aged 10-17 years in good health and CMV-seronegative. CDR3s include the opening cysteine and the closing phenylalanine or tryptophan. A D gene is named only where the DNA matches it firmly. Only some rows state a clone size, as once, few, many or a class for expanded clones.

>TRBJ2-3|TRBV11-2|17|TRBD2|-
TGTGCCAGCAGCCAGATGGGACTAGGGGTCGGAGGAGATACGCAGTATTTT
CASSQMGLGVGGDTQYF
>TRBJ2-7|TRBV29-1|12|TRBD2|-
TGCAGCGCGGGAGGAAGTTTGGGCGAGCAGTACTTC
CSAGGSLGEQYF
>TRBJ2-7|TRBV29-1|14|TRBD1|-
TGCAGCGTCGTTCCGGGACAGGTCACCTACGAGCAGTACTTC
CSVVPGQVTYEQYF
>TRBJ2-5|TRBV9|15|TRBD2|-
TGTGCCAGCAGCGTCTATCAGCGGGAAGGAGAGACCCAGTACTTC
CASSVYQREGETQYF
>TRBJ2-1|TRBV7-2|10|-|-
TGTGCCAGCAGCTCTAATGAGCAGTTCTTC
CASSSNEQFF
>TRBJ2-3|TRBV5-1|16|TRBD2|-
TGCGCCAGCAGCTTGGGGCTAGCGGGAAGTACAGATACGCAGTATTTT
CASSLGLAGSTDTQYF
>TRBJ1-1|TRBV27|13|TRBD1|-
TGTGCCAGCAGTTTTCAGGGGGACACTGAAGCTTTCTTT
CASSFQGDTEAFF
>TRBJ2-3|TRBV9|15|-|-
TGTGCCAGCAGCGTAGGCCCCAGCGCCACAGATACGCAGTATTTT
CASSVGPSATDTQYF
>TRBJ2-1|TRBV7-9|16|TRBD2|few
TGTGCCAGCAGCTTTAAGACTAGCGGGAGGGTCGATGAGCAGTTCTTC
CASSFKTSGRVDEQFF
>TRBJ2-5|TRBV5-4|13|-|-
TGTGCCAGCAGCTTTACCCAGATGGAGACCCAGTACTTC
CASSFTQMETQYF
>TRBJ2-2|TRBV30|17|TRBD2|-
TGTGCCTGGAGTAAGAGACTAGCGGCTGCGAACACCGGGGAGCTGTTTTTT
CAWSKRLAAANTGELFF
>TRBJ2-6|TRBV6-5|14|-|few
TGTGCCAGCAGTCAGGGTATTGGGGCCAACGTCCTGACTTTC
CASSQGIGANVLTF
>TRBJ2-7|TRBV7-9|14|-|-
TGTGCCAGCAGCTTAGTAACAGGAGGGTACGAGCAGTACTTC
CASSLVTGGYEQYF
>TRBJ1-1|TRBV4-3|18|TRBD1|few
TGCGCCAGCAGCCAAGAGGGATCAGGGGGCCCCTTGAACACTGAAGCTTTCTTT
CASSQEGSGGPLNTEAFF
>TRBJ2-1|TRBV9|16|TRBD1|-
TGTGCCAGCAGCGTAGCGCCCCGACAGGGTGGGGATGAGCAGTTCTTC
CASSVAPRQGGDEQFF
>TRBJ1-1|TRBV2|14|-|-
TGTGCCAGCAGTGTGGACAGACCGAACACTGAAGCTTTCTTT
CASSVDRPNTEAFF
>TRBJ1-6|TRBV6-5|15|-|-
TGTGCCAGCAGTTACGAAGGCAGGGCGAATTCACCCCTCCACTTT
CASSYEGRANSPLHF
>TRBJ2-1|TRBV5-1|14|-|once
TGCGCCAGCAGTCAACGGGGTTCCTACAATGAGCAGTTCTTC
CASSQRGSYNEQFF
>TRBJ1-2|TRBV28|14|TRBD1|once
TGTGCCAGCACCTACAGGGGGCGCAACTATGGCTACACCTTC
CASTYRGRNYGYTF
>TRBJ1-2|TRBV29-1|13|TRBD1|-
TGCAGCGTGGGGACAGGGGGGATCTATGGCTACACCTTC
CSVGTGGIYGYTF
>TRBJ2-7|TRBV30|14|TRBD2|-
TGTGCCTGGAGTGGACTAGCGGGAGGCTACGAGCAGTACTTC
CAWSGLAGGYEQYF
>TRBJ1-5|TRBV7-9|13|-|-
TGTGCCAGCGGAAGACAGGACGGCCAGCCCCAGCATTTT
CASGRQDGQPQHF
>TRBJ1-2|TRBV10-3|13|-|-
TGTGCCAGTGACAACCGAATCGACTATGGCTACACCTTC
CASDNRIDYGYTF
>TRBJ1-5|TRBV28|14|TRBD1|-
TGTGCCAGCAGTTTTGGGACAGGGAACCAGCCCCAGCATTTT
CASSFGTGNQPQHF
>TRBJ1-1|TRBV5-4|12|-|-
TGTGCCAGCACCTTGGACAAACATGAAGCTTTCTTT
CASTLDKHEAFF
>TRBJ2-5|TRBV30|15|-|-
TGTGCCTGGAAGACCGGGACCCCAGGAGGGGAGACCCAGTACTTC
CAWKTGTPGGETQYF
>TRBJ1-5|TRBV6-5|13|-|-
TGTGCCAGCAGACAGGGAGTTTTACAGCCCCAGCATTTT
CASRQGVLQPQHF
>TRBJ2-3|TRBV11-3|16|TRBD2|-
TGTGCCAGCAGCCAACCCGGACTAGCGGGAAGAGATACGCAGTATTTT
CASSQPGLAGRDTQYF
>TRBJ1-3|TRBV5-4|15|-|-
TGTGCCAGCAGCGAGGCCGCCGAGGAGATAGACACCATATATTTT
CASSEAAEEIDTIYF
>TRBJ1-3|TRBV5-1|16|-|-
TGCGCCAGCGGAAATACAGGGAGTGGATCTGGAAACACCATATATTTT
CASGNTGSGSGNTIYF
>TRBJ2-5|TRBV2|17|TRBD2|-
TGTGCCAGCAGTGAAGGGGCTAGCGGGGGGCGGTTGGAGACCCAGTACTTC
CASSEGASGGRLETQYF
>TRBJ2-3|TRBV2|10|-|-
TGTGCCAGCAGGGGCTTTACGCAGTATTTT
CASRGFTQYF
>TRBJ2-1|TRBV4-3|15|TRBD1|-
TGCGCCAGCAGCCAAGAGGGACAGGCCCTGGATGAGCAGTTCTTC
CASSQEGQALDEQFF
>TRBJ2-6|TRBV7-8|17|TRBD2|once
TGTGCCAGCAGCTTAGAACTAGCGGGAGTCTGGGCCAACGTCCTGACTTTC
CASSLELAGVWANVLTF
>TRBJ2-1|TRBV7-9|13|-|-
TGTGCCAGCAGCTTAATAGGGGTTGGTGAGCAGTTCTTC
CASSLIGVGEQFF
>TRBJ2-2|TRBV7-8|15|TRBD1|-
TGTGCCAGCAGCTTAGTGACAGGGTTAACCGGGGAGCTGTTTTTT
CASSLVTGLTGELFF
>TRBJ2-1|TRBV7-9|13|TRBD1|-
TGTGCCAGCAGCGAGGGACAGTACAATGAGCAGTTCTTC
CASSEGQYNEQFF
>TRBJ2-1|TRBV19|11|-|-
TGTGCCAGTAGTATATTCGATGAGCAGTTCTTC
CASSIFDEQFF
>TRBJ1-3|TRBV4-1|17|-|-
TGCGCCAGCAGCCTCCTTCAGGCAGGGGTCACCGGAAACACCATATATTTT
CASSLLQAGVTGNTIYF
>TRBJ1-3|TRBV5-1|15|TRBD1|-
TGCGCCAGCAGCTTCGGGGACAGGGGTGGAAACACCATATATTTT
CASSFGDRGGNTIYF
>TRBJ1-2|TRBV19|12|-|-
TGTGCCAGTACCGACGGAGTCTATGGCTACACCTTC
CASTDGVYGYTF
>TRBJ2-3|TRBV27|14|-|-
TGTGCCAGCAGTTTTCCCGAGTCAACAGATACGCAGTATTTT
CASSFPESTDTQYF
>TRBJ2-7|TRBV13|13|TRBD2|-
TGTGCCAGCAGCGGGAGGGGCCGTTACGAGCAGTACTTC
CASSGRGRYEQYF
>TRBJ1-1|TRBV29-1|13|TRBD1|-
TGCAGCGTCCAAGAGGGGGCAGTCACTGAAGCTTTCTTT
CSVQEGAVTEAFF
>TRBJ2-7|TRBV28|14|-|-
TGTGCCAGCAGTTTATTGGCGGAAACCTACGAGCAGTACTTC
CASSLLAETYEQYF